One and the same sample provided the 22 T cell receptor beta chains below, sequenced in a study of blood T cell repertoires in COVID-19. The data were produced by immunoSEQ multiplex PCR, yet TCRdb's version contains in-frame clones alone and is incomplete. The profile shows around 100,000 clones, 88% of them singletons. The sequenced sample was peripheral blood. The receptors derive from a human donor in a cohort sampled during active COVID-19.

The chain has TRBV29-1 and TRBJ2-1; tentative D call: TRBD1 (5 bases). Germline CDR1 SQVTM, CDR2 ANQGSEA. Trimming stripped 3 bases from V and 3 bases from J, with 9 bases between. This CDR3 spans 13 amino acids. The CDR3 spells CSVEQGNYNEQFF. In nucleotides, the CDR3 is TGCAGCGTTGAGCAGGGAAACTACAATGAGCAGTTCTTC.

Only one count was recorded for this clone. The chain recombines TRBV9 with TRBJ1-2; D possibly corresponds to TRBD1 (6 bases). The CDR3 sequence is 13 residues long. Trimming left V 5 bases short and J 7 bases short, with 15 bases between. CDR1 SGDLS and CDR2 YYNGEE come from the germline V gene. The CDR3 DNA is TGTGCCAGCAGGCCACAGGGAAAGGGTGGCTACACCTTC. Translated: CASRPQGKGGYTF.

The rearrangement joins TRBV28 to TRBJ1-1; 7 bases align to TRBD1. The CDR3 runs 13 residues. The ends lost 6 bases at V and 10 bases at J; junction bases unmatched: 11. The germline gives CDR1 MDHEN, CDR2 SYDVKM. DNA for the CDR3: TGTGCCAGCAGACCCCAGACAGGGACGGGAGCTTTCTTT. The encoded protein is CASRPQTGTGAFF.

The chain recombines TRBV7-2 with TRBJ1-2; a possible D gene is TRBD1 (6 bases). Trimming removed 4 bases at V and 0 bases at J, with 15 bases between. The CDR3 has 16 amino acids. Germline loops: CDR1 SGHTA, CDR2 FQGNSA. The CDR3 protein is CASSYRVIGANYGYTF. CDR3 in DNA: TGTGCCAGCAGCTACAGGGTAATCGGGGCTAACTATGGCTACACCTTC.

This chain joins TRBV11-1 and TRBJ1-3, with 7 bases aligning to TRBD1. This CDR3 is 15 amino acids long. V trimming: 7 bases; J trimming: 0 bases; junction bases outside the gene matches: 6. The V gene's germline CDR1 is SGHAT and CDR2 FQDESV (reference sequence). The CDR3 protein is CASTRGQSSGNTIYF. DNA for the CDR3: TGTGCCAGCACTAGGGGACAGAGCTCTGGAAACACCATATATTTT.

The chain links TRBV23-1 to TRBJ2-3; 9 nucleotides match TRBD1. TRBV23-1 is labeled an ORF, and its function is uncertain. The CDR3 extends over 15 amino acids. Losses at the gene ends were 3 bases for V and 4 bases for J; bases not matched to a gene: 5. The DNA for the CDR3 is TGCGCCAGCAGTCATGTGACAGGGGGACCAGATACGCAGTATTTT. This gives the protein CASSHVTGGPDTQYF.

The V gene is TRBV7-2, the J gene TRBJ2-5; possibly TRBD1 for D (6 bases). Germline V gives CDR1 SGHTA, CDR2 FQGNSA. V dropped 5 bases and J dropped 5 bases, with 15 bases sitting between them. CDR3 size: 14 residues. CDR3 coding DNA: TGTGCCAGCAGCCGCACAGGGAATCGGGAGACCCAGTACTTC. Translated: CASSRTGNRETQYF.

This chain connects TRBV9 to TRBJ2-3; maybe TRBD2 (6 bases). Per germline, CDR1 SGDLS and CDR2 YYNGEE. Trimming removed 6 bases at V and 4 bases at J, with 21 bases between. CDR3 length: 16 residues. The chain's CDR3 is CASTPSLPGLSDTQYF. The CDR3 region has the DNA TGTGCCAGCACCCCGAGCCTTCCAGGACTATCAGATACGCAGTATTTT.

The chain links TRBV10-2 to TRBJ2-7; TRBD2 matches 7 bases. V lost 3 bases to trimming and J lost 1 base; unmatched junction nucleotides: 6. This CDR3 has 15 residues. In germline, CDR1 is WSHSY, CDR2 SAAADI. CDR3 sequence (DNA): TGCGCCAGCAGTGACGGGGCTAGCGGATCCTACGAGCAGTACTTC. This sequence encodes CASSDGASGSYEQYF.

The rearrangement links TRBV10-3 to TRBJ2-2; a possible D gene is TRBD2 (6 bases). The V end lost 4 bases, the J end lost 8 bases, and 17 bases lay between the germline ends. In germline, CDR1 is ENHRY, CDR2 SYGVKD. There are 15 residues in the CDR3. As DNA, the CDR3 is TGTGCCATCAGTGGGAGTCTAGCGAGTGAGGGGGAGCTGTTTTTT. Translation: CAISGSLASEGELFF.

This clone has a handful of counts. The V gene is TRBV3-1 (or the pseudogene TRBV3-2), the J gene TRBJ2-1; D may be TRBD1 (5 bases). The CDR3 spans 13 residues. The germline gives CDR1 LGHDT, CDR2 YNNKEL (reference sequence). V lost 8 bases, J lost 9 bases, and 17 bases lay in between. The CDR3 region is CASLPSGYGEQFF. CDR3 coding DNA: TGTGCCAGCCTACCTTCAGGGTACGGTGAGCAGTTCTTC.

The chain combines TRBV18 with TRBJ1-1; possible D gene TRBD1, 6 bases. The V gene's germline CDR1 is KGHSH and CDR2 LQKENI. Trimming left V 0 bases short and J 3 bases short, with 11 bases between. The length of the CDR3 is 15 residues. CDR3 protein: CASSPPQGQYTEAFF. CDR3 DNA: TGTGCCAGCTCACCACCACAGGGCCAATACACTGAAGCTTTCTTT. Full variable domain (missing parts from reference TRBV18 and TRBJ1-1): NAGVMQNPRHLVRRRGQEARLRCSPMKGHSHVYWYRQLPEEGLKFMVYLQKENIIDESGMPKERFSAEFPKEGPSILRIQQVVRGDSAAYFCASSPPQGQYTEAFFGQGTRLTVV.

The chain carries TRBV15 and TRBJ2-1; 11 positions match TRBD2. This CDR3 region has 16 residues. From germline, CDR1 is LNHNV and CDR2 YYDKDF (reference sequence). After removal of 0 bases from V and 5 bases from J, the junction contained 3 bases not matched to a gene. The CDR3 loop is CATSRDGTSGHNEQFF. Written as DNA, the CDR3 is TGTGCCACCAGCAGAGATGGGACTAGCGGCCACAATGAGCAGTTCTTC.

The V gene is TRBV27, the J gene TRBJ2-7, with D possibly TRBD1 on 5 matching bases. CDR1 is MNHEY, CDR2 SMNVEV, per germline (reference sequence). The length of the CDR3 is 14 residues. Trimming stripped 2 bases from V and 3 bases from J, with 11 bases between. CDR3 in amino acids: CASSLSSGYYEQYF. DNA for the CDR3: TGTGCCAGCAGTTTAAGCTCAGGGTACTACGAGCAGTACTTC.

The rearrangement joins TRBV19 to TRBJ2-7, with 7 bases fitting TRBD1. V lost 8 bases and J lost 2; bases outside the gene matches: 9. This CDR3 has 14 amino acids. Germline V gene lookup returns CDR1 LNHDA and CDR2 SQIVND (reference sequence). The CDR3: CASDTGEHPYEQYF. DNA for the CDR3: TGTGCCAGTGATACAGGGGAGCACCCCTACGAGCAGTACTTC.

The V call is TRBV2, the J call TRBJ2-1; weak D call: TRBD1 (6 bases). CDR3 length: 15 amino acids. Germline lookup yields CDR1 SNHLY and CDR2 FYNNEI. V was trimmed by 3 bases and J by 3 bases, leaving 12 bases between them. The DNA for the CDR3 is TGTGCCAGCAGTGAGCGGACAGTTCTCTACAATGAGCAGTTCTTC. Residues: CASSERTVLYNEQFF.

The rearrangement joins TRBV19 to TRBJ2-6; D remains unclear. Trimming shortened V by 5 bases and J by 1 base, and 3 bases separated the two germline ends. The CDR3 runs to 13 residues. The V gene's germline CDR1 is LNHDA and CDR2 SQIVND (reference sequence). The CDR3 sequence is CASSPSGANVLTF. CDR3 nucleotide sequence: TGTGCCAGTAGTCCTTCTGGGGCCAACGTCCTGACTTTC.

The chain recombines TRBV11-2 with TRBJ1-5; TRBD1 is a possible D gene (5 bases). Germline V CDR1 and CDR2: SGHAT, FQNNGV. This CDR3 contains 15 residues. Trimming pared 5 bases from V and 7 bases from J, leaving 18 bases between. CDR3 amino acids: CASSPSKGARQPQHF. Written as DNA, the CDR3 is TGTGCCAGCAGCCCCTCTAAAGGGGCGAGGCAGCCCCAGCATTTT.

The genes are TRBV5-1 and TRBJ1-6; the D gene is possibly TRBD1 (6 bases). This CDR3 spans 15 amino acids. Between the trimmed V and J ends, which lost 0 bases and 9 bases, there was a span of 13 bases. Germline CDR1 reads SGHRS; CDR2 reads YFSETQ. The chain's CDR3 is CASSLEAGAGSPLHF. CDR3 in DNA: TGCGCCAGCAGCTTGGAAGCAGGGGCGGGTTCACCCCTCCACTTT. Looking up the rest from reference TRBV5-1 and TRBJ1-6 gives the full variable domain: KAGVTQTPRYLIKTRGQQVTLSCSPISGHRSVSWYQQTPGQGLQFLFEYFSETQRNKGNFPGRFSGRQFSNSRSEMNVSTLELGDSALYLCASSLEAGAGSPLHFGNGTRLTVT.

The rearrangement uses TRBV7-2 and TRBJ1-5; 8 nucleotides align to TRBD1. CDR3 length: 15 residues. V gave up 1 base and J gave up 7 bases; unmatched junction bases: 6. Germline loops: CDR1 SGHTA, CDR2 FQGNSA. The CDR3 bases are TGTGCCAGCAGCTTAGGTGACAGGGGATGGCAGCCCCAGCATTTT. Its translation is CASSLGDRGWQPQHF.

This chain uses TRBV5-6 with TRBJ2-7; the match to TRBD1 covers 9 bases. V lost 4 bases and J lost 5; bases outside the gene matches: 10. Germline lookup yields CDR1 SGHDT and CDR2 YYEEEE. This CDR3 comprises 15 residues. Here the CDR3 DNA reads TGTGCCAGCAGCCCAACTACAGGGGGCCACCACGAGCAGTACTTC. It specifies CASSPTTGGHHEQYF.

The chain carries TRBV19 and TRBJ2-1; 7 nucleotides line up with TRBD1. V shed 9 bases, J shed 10 bases, and the junction held 15 bases outside the gene matches. There are 14 residues in the CDR3. The germline gives CDR1 LNHDA, CDR2 SQIVND (reference sequence). CDR3 in DNA: TGTGCCAGCTCACTACAGGGGCGTCAAGGGGAGCAGTTCTTC. It is translated as CASSLQGRQGEQFF.